This T cell receptor (beta chain) originates from a study of identical twins. Study-wide points: Insertions were reduced in abundant cord blood beta clonotypes but not in memory repertoires.

TCRdb redid the calling of the 5' RACE reads with MiXCR, one entry per CDR3 protein. The sample includes 400,000 or so distinct CDR3 sequences, about 9% seen only once; the top ten take 8.5% to 10%. This clonotype has more than one count but fewer than ten. What it binds is not known. This CDR3 is 14 amino acids long. The ends were cut back, 3 bases at V and 2 bases at J, with 13 bases in the middle. CDR1 is SQVTM and CDR2 is ANQGSEA in the germline V gene. This chain links TRBV29-1 with TRBJ1-1; D possibly corresponds to TRBD1 (5 bases). The TCR was taken from a woman aged 45-59 years in good health. Sequenced input: naive T cells sorted from blood. CDR3 sequence reads: CSVESGGDNTEAFF. CDR3 DNA sequence: TGCAGCGTTGAGTCCGGAGGGGATAACACTGAAGCTTTCTTT.